This T cell receptor beta chain is drawn from a study of shared T cell receptors in the human thymus. The data were produced by immunoSEQ multiplex PCR, yet TCRdb's version contains in-frame clones alone and is incomplete. The sample lists approximately 580,000 clones; approximately 80% were seen once. CDR3 length equals 18 residues. V lost 3 bases and J 0 bases, leaving 19 bases between the germline ends. CDR1 is MGHRA, CDR2 YSYEKL, per germline. This sample was shared with a second study, whose subject was human thymus T cells. Per that study: Resections removed during corrective heart surgery provided the thymus tissue used. Thymic and blood repertoires appeared to display a bias in their usage of V and J genes. Related research reported highly overlapping thymic repertoires among unrelated individuals.

The sequenced sample was thymocytes. The rearrangement links TRBV4-1 to TRBJ2-3; D is perhaps TRBD1 (5 bases). The TCR comes from a boy under two years old with a congenital heart defect. The CDR3 sequence is CASSHSLIVGQSTDTQYF. CDR3 nucleotides: TGCGCCAGCAGCCACTCCTTAATAGTGGGGCAGAGCACAGATACGCAGTATTTT.